The clone carrying this TCR beta chain was found a few times. This entry belongs to a study of blood T cell repertoires in COVID-19. The overall study: Donors in the United States, Italy and Spain gave samples during acute or convalescent COVID-19. PBMCs, B-cell-depleted T cells, or T cells were the source of the cDNA or gDNA that made up the material.

Original data processing: Amplification from reference gene primers served as the basis for estimated nucleated cell counts. The data were produced by immunoSEQ multiplex PCR, yet TCRdb's version contains in-frame clones alone and is incomplete. For V, J and clone size, that table is used; D and trimming come from the DNA. The table has about 300,000 clones, 86% seen once. The V gene end was trimmed by 6 bases and the J gene end by 10 bases; junction bases not matched to a gene: 6. This CDR3 is built from 12 residues. Germline-derived CDR1 and CDR2 are SNHLY and FYNNEI. Sequencing used peripheral blood. This rearrangement joins TRBV2 to TRBJ1-1; 9 positions match TRBD1. This receptor was identified in a woman aged 45 to 65 with acute or convalescent COVID-19. Here the CDR3 reads CASRAGQGRAFF. The CDR3 DNA sequence: TGTGCCAGCAGGGCTGGACAGGGGAGAGCTTTCTTT. The full variable domain, rest sourced from reference TRBV2 and TRBJ1-1, is EPEVTQTPSHQVTQMGQEVILRCVPISNHLYFYWYRQILGQKVEFLVSFYNNEISEKSEIFDDQFSVERPDGSNFTLKIRSTKLEDSAMYFCASRAGQGRAFFGQGTRLTVV.